This is a list of T cell receptor beta chains from one sample in a study of cytomegalovirus exposure and HLA in healthy donors. Here immunoSEQ multiplex PCR was the method, and the copy in TCRdb shows in-frame clones only, minus some. The table has over 100,000 clones, around four fifths seen once. Material for sequencing was PBMCs. The receptors originated from a woman between 45 and 60 years old in good health and CMV-seropositive. The CDR3 runs from the conserved cysteine through the conserved F or W. The D gene is left open where the match is weak. Size values are once, few and many counts, or a class for expanded clones, and some rows have none.

clone size: .; D gene: TRBD2; J gene: TRBJ2-1; V gene: TRBV4-2; CDR3 DNA: TGTGCCAGCAGCCAATTCTGGACTAGCGGGGGGGCCTCGAGCTCCTACAATGAGCAGTTCTTC; CDR3 protein: CASSQFWTSGGASSSYNEQFF
clone size: .; D gene: TRBD2; J gene: TRBJ2-2; V gene: TRBV7-2; CDR3 DNA: TGTGCCAGCTCGGGGGGTCGGCGCCGGGAGCTGTTTTTT; CDR3 protein: CASSGGRRRELFF
clone size: .; D gene: .; J gene: TRBJ1-2; V gene: TRBV2; CDR3 DNA: TGTGCCTTGCCCGGGAACTATGGCTACACCTTC; CDR3 protein: CALPGNYGYTF
clone size: .; D gene: TRBD1; J gene: TRBJ1-3; V gene: TRBV4-2; CDR3 DNA: TGTGCCAGCAGCCAAGTCCCGGGACAGGGGATAGGCTCTGGAAACACCATATATTTT; CDR3 protein: CASSQVPGQGIGSGNTIYF
clone size: few; D gene: .; J gene: TRBJ1-2; V gene: TRBV5-1; CDR3 DNA: TGCGCCAGCAGCCCCCAGACAGGACCCTATGGCTACACCTTC; CDR3 protein: CASSPQTGPYGYTF
clone size: .; D gene: .; J gene: TRBJ1-6; V gene: TRBV5-3; CDR3 DNA: TGTGCCAGACTTTCACCCCTCCACTTT; CDR3 protein: CARLSPLHF
clone size: once; D gene: TRBD1; J gene: TRBJ2-3; V gene: TRBV19; CDR3 DNA: TGTGCCAGTAGTACCTGGGACAGGGGGTCGTCAGATACGCAGTATTTT; CDR3 protein: CASSTWDRGSSDTQYF
clone size: .; D gene: .; J gene: TRBJ2-1; V gene: TRBV7-3; CDR3 DNA: TGTGCCAGCAGCTTAGAGGCGGGGCCTCCGAACTACAATGAGCAGTTCTTC; CDR3 protein: CASSLEAGPPNYNEQFF
clone size: .; D gene: .; J gene: TRBJ2-5; V gene: TRBV18; CDR3 DNA: TGTGCCAGCCGGACAGAAGAGACCCAGTACTTC; CDR3 protein: CASRTEETQYF
clone size: .; D gene: .; J gene: TRBJ1-2; V gene: TRBV21-1; CDR3 DNA: TGTGCCAGCTCGCTCCGAGGGATAGCGTCTAACTATGGCTACACCTTC; CDR3 protein: CASSLRGIASNYGYTF
clone size: .; D gene: TRBD1; J gene: TRBJ2-7; V gene: TRBV7-2; CDR3 DNA: TGTGCCAGCAGCTCCTACAGGGGGCTCGAGCAGTACTTC; CDR3 protein: CASSSYRGLEQYF
clone size: .; D gene: TRBD1; J gene: TRBJ1-2; V gene: TRBV27; CDR3 DNA: TGTGCCAACAGTTTACGTACAGGGGGCGCTCCCTATGGCTACACCTTC; CDR3 protein: CANSLRTGGAPYGYTF
clone size: few; D gene: .; J gene: TRBJ1-2; V gene: TRBV28; CDR3 DNA: TGTGCCAGCAGTCTGGGGGGGAACGAGAGGCATGGCTACACCTTC; CDR3 protein: CASSLGGNERHGYTF
clone size: .; D gene: TRBD2; J gene: TRBJ2-4; V gene: TRBV9; CDR3 DNA: TGTGCCAGCAGCGTAGACGGGGGGGACCGGATTCAGTACTTC; CDR3 protein: CASSVDGGDRIQYF
clone size: few; D gene: TRBD2; J gene: TRBJ2-7; V gene: TRBV7-2; CDR3 DNA: TGTGCCAGCAGCCGCGGGACTAGCGGGAGTAGGTACGAGCAGTACTTC; CDR3 protein: CASSRGTSGSRYEQYF
clone size: .; D gene: .; J gene: TRBJ2-5; V gene: TRBV25-1; CDR3 DNA: TGTGCCAGCAGTGACGGGGAGACCCAGTACTTC; CDR3 protein: CASSDGETQYF